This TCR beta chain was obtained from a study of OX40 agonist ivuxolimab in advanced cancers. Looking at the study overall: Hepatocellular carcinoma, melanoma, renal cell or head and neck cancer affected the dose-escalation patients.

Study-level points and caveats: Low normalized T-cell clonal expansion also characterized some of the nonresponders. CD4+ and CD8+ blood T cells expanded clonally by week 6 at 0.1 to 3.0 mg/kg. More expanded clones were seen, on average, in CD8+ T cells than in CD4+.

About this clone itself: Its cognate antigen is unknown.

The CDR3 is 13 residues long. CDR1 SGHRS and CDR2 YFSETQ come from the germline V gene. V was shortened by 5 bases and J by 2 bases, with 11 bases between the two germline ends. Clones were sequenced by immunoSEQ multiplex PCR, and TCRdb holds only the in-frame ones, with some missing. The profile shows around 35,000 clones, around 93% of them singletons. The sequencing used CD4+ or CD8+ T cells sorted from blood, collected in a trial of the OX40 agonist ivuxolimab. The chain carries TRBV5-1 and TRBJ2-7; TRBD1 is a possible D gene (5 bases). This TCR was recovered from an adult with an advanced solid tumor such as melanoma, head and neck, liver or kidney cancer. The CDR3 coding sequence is TGCGCCAGCAGTTATACAGGCCCCTACGAGCAGTACTTC. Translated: CASSYTGPYEQYF.